Presented here are 31 T cell receptor beta chains from one specimen sequenced in a study of cytomegalovirus exposure and HLA in healthy donors. PCR amplification relied on 60 Vbeta primers (plus 13 Jbeta primers). The table came from immunoSEQ multiplex PCR; TCRdb's copy has only in-frame clones and leaves some out. The data hold approximately 120,000 clones, with nearly 80% observed a single time. Sequencing was carried out using PBMCs. These receptors came from a woman aged 40-49 years in good health and CMV-seronegative.

The gene calls are TRBV7-9 and TRBJ2-2; D possibly corresponds to TRBD2 (5 bases). The CDR3 length is 17 residues. The V end was cut by 6 bases, the J end by 1 base, with 18 bases between. Germline V CDR1 and CDR2: SEHNR, FQNEAQ (reference sequence). Here the CDR3 DNA reads TGTGCCAGCAGACATACGAGGGCACTAGAGAACACCGGGGAGCTGTTTTTT. Protein: CASRHTRALENTGELFF.

With regard to this clone: One junction end disagrees with the germline gene, perhaps due to a read error. The chain couples TRBV10-1 to TRBJ2-4; D might be TRBD1 (7 bases). CDR3 size: 16 residues. The germline gives CDR1 WNHNN, CDR2 SYGVQD (reference sequence). The chain's CDR3 is CASSGDPQGGKNSQYF. In nucleotides, the CDR3 is TGCGCCAGCAGTGGGGACCCGCAGGGGGGCAAAAACAGTCAGTACTTC.

V and J are TRBV28 and TRBJ2-5, with 7 positions matching TRBD1. The CDR3 extends over 15 amino acids. With 7 bases clipped from V and 5 bases from J, the junction kept 13 bases outside the gene matches. Germline CDR1 MDHEN, CDR2 SYDVKM. CDR3: CASNPAEGQWETQYF. CDR3 DNA: TGTGCCAGCAACCCAGCAGAGGGACAGTGGGAGACCCAGTACTTC.

The chain couples TRBV5-8 to TRBJ2-7, with 7 bases fitting TRBD1. With V trimmed by 4 bases and J by 2 bases, 12 bases remained unmatched. Germline values: CDR1 SGHTS, CDR2 YDEGEE. The CDR3 contains 16 residues. CDR3 nucleotide sequence: TGTGCCAGCAGCACCCCAAGGGGGCGCGTAGCCTACGAGCAGTACTTC. Its translation is CASSTPRGRVAYEQYF.

This clone was seen a handful of times. The V and J genes are TRBV28 and TRBJ1-5; D might be TRBD1 (5 bases). Trimming cost V 5 bases and J 5 bases, with 16 bases left between them. The germline V gene has CDR1 MDHEN and CDR2 SYDVKM. This CDR3 has 15 amino acids. The CDR3 DNA reads TGTGCCAGCAGTCTCGGGGGGAGAGGCGATCAGCCCCAGCATTTT. This sequence encodes CASSLGGRGDQPQHF.

About this clone itself: One end of the junction fails to match germline, which may point to a read error. The gene calls are TRBV5-1 and TRBJ2-1; 10 nucleotides line up with TRBD2. The CDR3 is 15 residues long. CDR1 SGHRS and CDR2 YFSETQ come from the germline V gene. The CDR3 spells CASNLEAGGPFEQFF. DNA for the CDR3: TGCGCCAGCAACTTGGAAGCGGGAGGGCCTTTCGAGCAGTTCTTC. Full variable domain (rest looked up from reference TRBV5-1 and TRBJ2-1): KAGVTQTPRYLIKTRGQQVTLSCSPISGHRSVSWYQQTPGQGLQFLFEYFSETQRNKGNFPGRFSGRQFSNSRSEMNVSTLELGDSALYLCASNLEAGGPFEQFFGPGTRLTVL.

The chain uses TRBV28 and TRBJ1-2; 7 nucleotides align to TRBD1. CDR1 and CDR2 from the germline V gene are MDHEN and SYDVKM. V shed 8 bases, J shed 5 bases, and the junction held 8 bases outside the gene matches. This CDR3 spans 13 amino acids. The DNA for the CDR3 is TGTGCCAGCGGAACAGGGGCCCCTTATGGCTACACCTTC. Amino acid sequence: CASGTGAPYGYTF.

V and J are TRBV27 and TRBJ2-7; tentative D call: TRBD1 (6 bases). Between the trimmed V and J ends, which lost 6 bases and 3 bases, there was a span of 18 bases. CDR1 is MNHEY and CDR2 is SMNVEV in the germline V gene (reference sequence). The CDR3 totals 15 residues. The CDR3 region has the DNA TGTGCCAGCAGGGACAGACCTAACAATTACTACGAGCAGTACTTC. Protein product: CASRDRPNNYYEQYF.

In its sample, this clone was seen once. The CDR3 protein is CASSVGGVQETQYF. In DNA form, the CDR3 reads TGTGCCAGCAGCGTAGGGGGGGTCCAAGAGACCCAGTACTTC. This rearrangement joins TRBV9 to TRBJ2-5, with D possibly matching TRBD2 (6 bases). The germline gives CDR1 SGDLS, CDR2 YYNGEE. The germline V and J ends were trimmed by 0 bases and 1 base, with 7 bases remaining between them. The CDR3 has 14 amino acids.

The chain carries TRBV18 and TRBJ2-3, with 12 bases fitting TRBD2. The CDR3 loop spans 16 amino acids. V dropped 3 bases and J dropped 3; count of bases not matched to a gene: 4. Germline V CDR1 and CDR2: KGHSH, LQKENI. The CDR3 region is CASSPRTSGVTDTQYF. The CDR3 DNA reads as TGTGCCAGCTCACCGAGGACTAGCGGGGTAACAGATACGCAGTATTTT.

The chain combines TRBV6-1 with TRBJ1-2; D call uncertain. Trimming left V 5 bases short and J 3 bases short, with 10 bases between. Germline CDR1 MNHNS, CDR2 SASEGT. This CDR3 contains 13 residues. The CDR3 loop is CASSPGSDYGYTF. The CDR3 DNA is TGTGCCAGCAGTCCGGGGTCCGACTATGGCTACACCTTC.

The rearrangement joins TRBV7-3 to TRBJ2-2; 10 bases are shared with TRBD2. Losses at the gene ends were 4 bases for V and 6 bases for J; bases not matched to a gene: 11. The CDR3 runs to 17 residues. CDR1 and CDR2 from the germline V gene are SGHTA and FQGTGA. The DNA of the CDR3 is TGTGCCAGCAGCTCCCGCGAGCGGGAGGGCCGGTCCGGGGAGCTGTTTTTT. Encoded protein: CASSSREREGRSGELFF.

This rearrangement joins TRBV5-5 to TRBJ2-5; maybe TRBD1 (5 bases). The V end was cut by 5 bases, the J end by 2 bases, with 13 bases between. The CDR3 is 14 residues long. Germline V gene sequence: CDR1 SGHKS, CDR2 YYEKEE (reference sequence). CDR3 coding DNA: TGTGCCAGCAGTAATCTCCAGGGACAAGAGACCCAGTACTTC. Protein sequence: CASSNLQGQETQYF.

The chain employs TRBV19 and TRBJ1-2; 9 bases map to TRBD1. The CDR3 runs 14 residues. With V trimmed by 5 bases and J by 4 bases, 5 bases remained unmatched. Per germline, CDR1 LNHDA and CDR2 SQIVND (reference sequence). The CDR3 region is CASSPTGGAYGYTF. The CDR3 region has the DNA TGTGCCAGTAGTCCCACAGGGGGCGCCTATGGCTACACCTTC.

This clone occurred once. V gene TRBV27 combines with J gene TRBJ1-5; D perhaps matches TRBD1 (5 bases). V was trimmed by 0 bases and J by 0 bases, leaving 9 bases between them. Germline values: CDR1 MNHEY, CDR2 SMNVEV (reference sequence). The CDR3 runs 16 residues. The CDR3 protein is CASSLSPTDSNQPQHF. As DNA, the CDR3 is TGTGCCAGCAGTTTATCTCCGACAGATAGCAATCAGCCCCAGCATTTT.

The rearrangement links TRBV9 to TRBJ1-2; possible D gene TRBD1, 5 bases. The germline V gene encodes CDR1 SGDLS and CDR2 YYNGEE. CDR3 length: 13 amino acids. The V and J ends lost 4 bases and 4 bases respectively, with 11 bases between them. CDR3 in amino acids: CASSPGFLYGYTF. In nucleotides, the CDR3 is TGTGCCAGCAGCCCAGGGTTTCTCTATGGCTACACCTTC.

This sequence joins TRBV2 and TRBJ2-1; 7 bases match TRBD2. V lost 8 bases to trimming and J lost 5 bases; unmatched junction nucleotides: 15. CDR3 length equals 16 residues. The germline V gene has CDR1 SNHLY and CDR2 FYNNEI. CDR3 region: CASGSLASGANNEQFF. In nucleotides, the CDR3 is TGTGCCAGCGGGTCCCTGGCTAGCGGAGCTAACAATGAGCAGTTCTTC.

This clone is a singleton in its sample. This chain uses TRBV7-2 with TRBJ2-5, with D maybe TRBD2 (5 bases). The germline V and J ends were trimmed by 7 bases and 8 bases, with 20 bases remaining between them. Germline V gene sequence: CDR1 SGHTA, CDR2 FQGNSA. The CDR3 has 14 residues. CDR3: CASTPLDLLGTQYF. In DNA form, the CDR3 reads TGTGCCAGCACCCCACTAGATCTCCTAGGTACCCAGTACTTC.

The CDR3 DNA reads as TGTGCCAGCTCCTTACAGGGACAGCCCCAGCATTTT. Its translation is CASSLQGQPQHF. The chain uses TRBV18 and TRBJ1-5, with a weak D call TRBD1 (6 bases). The V gene's germline CDR1 is KGHSH and CDR2 LQKENI. This CDR3 has 12 residues. V was cut by 6 bases and J by 7 bases, with 10 bases left in between.

The chain links TRBV5-4 to TRBJ2-3, with 8 bases that match TRBD2. V lost 4 bases to trimming and J lost 11 bases; unmatched junction nucleotides: 15. Germline lookup yields CDR1 SGHNT and CDR2 YYREEE (reference sequence). This CDR3 is 15 amino acids long. The CDR3 protein is CASSAWGSGSRRQYF. In DNA, the CDR3 is TGTGCCAGCAGCGCGTGGGGAAGCGGGAGCCGAAGGCAGTATTTT.

V is TRBV14 and J is TRBJ1-1, with D possibly matching TRBD1 (5 bases). CDR3 size: 14 residues. V was pared by 6 bases and J by 2 bases, with 13 bases between. Germline loops: CDR1 SGHDN, CDR2 FVKESK. The CDR3: CASSLTTGNTEAFF. CDR3 DNA: TGTGCCAGCAGTCTCACAACAGGAAACACTGAAGCTTTCTTT. Full variable domain (missing parts from reference TRBV14 and TRBJ1-1): EAGVTQFPSHSVIEKGQTVTLRCDPISGHDNLYWYRRVMGKEIKFLLHFVKESKQDESGMPNNRFLAERTGGTYSTLKVQPAELEDSGVYFCASSLTTGNTEAFFGQGTRLTVV.

The V call is TRBV6-5, the J call TRBJ2-3; 11 bases align to TRBD2. J lost 8 bases, V lost 2 bases, and 0 bases had no gene match. The CDR3 contains 13 residues. CDR1 is MNHEY and CDR2 is SVGAGI in the germline V gene. The CDR3, as DNA: TGTGCCAGCAGTTACCTAGCGGGAGGTACGCAGTATTTT. It yields the protein CASSYLAGGTQYF.

About this clone: Germline and junction disagree at one end, which may indicate a read error. The genes are TRBV7-9 and TRBJ2-7, with D tentatively TRBD2 (5 bases). The CDR3 extends over 14 amino acids. Germline CDR1 and CDR2: SEHNR and FQNEAQ (reference sequence). The CDR3, as DNA: TGTTCCAGCAGCGCCGGGATGCTCTCCTACGAGCAGTACTTC. Its translation: CSSSAGMLSYEQYF.

This chain joins TRBV9 and TRBJ2-7; 7 nucleotides line up with TRBD2. The junction had 5 bases not matched to a gene; V was cut back by 0 bases and J by 2 bases. Germline V CDR1 and CDR2: SGDLS, YYNGEE. The CDR3 is 15 residues long. The CDR3 DNA reads as TGTGCCAGCAGCGTAGGGGGCGGGAGCCCCTACGAGCAGTACTTC. Translation gives CASSVGGGSPYEQYF.

This chain joins TRBV7-9 and TRBJ2-1, with D possibly being TRBD2 (6 bases). The germline V gene has CDR1 SEHNR and CDR2 FQNEAQ (reference sequence). Trimming took 3 bases from V and 3 from J, leaving 9 bases between them. CDR3 length: 14 residues. CDR3 protein: CASSFGTFYNEQFF. In DNA, the CDR3 is TGTGCCAGCAGCTTCGGGACTTTCTACAATGAGCAGTTCTTC. Filled out from reference TRBV7-9 and TRBJ2-1, the complete variable domain reads DTGVSQNPRHKITKRGQNVTFRCDPISEHNRLYWYRQTLGQGPEFLTYFQNEAQLEKSRLLSDRFSAERPKGSFSTLEIQRTEQGDSAMYLCASSFGTFYNEQFFGPGTRLTVL.

The rearrangement uses TRBV7-6 and TRBJ1-1, with TRBD1 matching 8 bases. Germline assignment: CDR1 SGHVS and CDR2 FNYEAQ. This CDR3 comprises 15 residues. Trimming removed 4 bases from V and 5 bases from J; junction bases left unmatched: 9. The CDR3 sequence is CASSYGQGGVTEAFF. CDR3 bases: TGTGCCAGCAGCTACGGACAGGGCGGTGTGACTGAAGCTTTCTTT.

This clone has a single count. V gene TRBV27 combines with J gene TRBJ2-1; 7 positions match TRBD2. J was trimmed by 0 bases and V by 6 bases; bases with no gene match: 8. Per the germline V gene, CDR1 is MNHEY and CDR2 is SMNVEV (reference sequence). This CDR3 spans 16 amino acids. The CDR3 DNA sequence: TGTGCCAGCAGGCTACTAGCGAGAAGCTCCTACAATGAGCAGTTCTTC. Protein product: CASRLLARSSYNEQFF.

The V gene is TRBV5-4, the J gene TRBJ2-7; 9 positions match TRBD1. Germline-derived CDR1 and CDR2 are SGHNT and YYREEE (reference sequence). The CDR3 is 15 residues long. V shed 0 bases and J 3 bases; nucleotides not matched to a gene: 4. CDR3 in amino acids: CASSLVSDRGYEQYF. The DNA of the CDR3 is TGTGCCAGCAGCTTGGTCTCGGACAGGGGCTACGAGCAGTACTTC.

The chain is built from TRBV7-2 and TRBJ2-2; 9 nucleotides align to TRBD1. V shed 5 bases, J shed 5 bases, and the junction held 3 bases outside the gene matches. CDR3 length: 14 amino acids. Germline V gene lookup returns CDR1 SGHTA and CDR2 FQGNSA. The CDR3 sequence is CASSVGQGTGELFF. Written as DNA, the CDR3 is TGTGCCAGCAGCGTCGGACAGGGGACCGGGGAGCTGTTTTTT.

With regard to this clone: At one end the junction does not follow the germline gene, possibly because of a read error. The chain recombines TRBV7-9 with TRBJ2-6; TRBD1 might be the D (5 bases). The CDR3 has 14 residues. Germline-derived CDR1 and CDR2 are SEHNR and FQNEAQ (reference sequence). The CDR3 loop is CASRGGSGANGLTF. The CDR3 nucleotides are TGTGCCAGCAGGGGCGGCTCTGGGGCCAACGGCCTGACTTTC.

V gene TRBV7-6 combines with J gene TRBJ2-2, with D hard to call. The germline V gene encodes CDR1 SGHVS and CDR2 FNYEAQ. The CDR3 loop spans 13 amino acids. V was trimmed by 2 bases and J by 6 bases, leaving 7 bases between them. The DNA of the CDR3 is TGTGCCAGCAGCTTAAGACAACCCGGGGAGCTGTTTTTT. It is translated as CASSLRQPGELFF.